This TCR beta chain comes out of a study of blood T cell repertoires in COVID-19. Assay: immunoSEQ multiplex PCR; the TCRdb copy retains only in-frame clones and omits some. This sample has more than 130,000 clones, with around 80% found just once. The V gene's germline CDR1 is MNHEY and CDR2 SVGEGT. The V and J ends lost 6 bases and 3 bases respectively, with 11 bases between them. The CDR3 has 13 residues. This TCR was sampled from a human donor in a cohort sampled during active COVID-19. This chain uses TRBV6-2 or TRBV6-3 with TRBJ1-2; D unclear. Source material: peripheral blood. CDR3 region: CASSFDTDYGYTF. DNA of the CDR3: TGTGCCAGCAGCTTCGACACAGACTATGGCTACACCTTC.